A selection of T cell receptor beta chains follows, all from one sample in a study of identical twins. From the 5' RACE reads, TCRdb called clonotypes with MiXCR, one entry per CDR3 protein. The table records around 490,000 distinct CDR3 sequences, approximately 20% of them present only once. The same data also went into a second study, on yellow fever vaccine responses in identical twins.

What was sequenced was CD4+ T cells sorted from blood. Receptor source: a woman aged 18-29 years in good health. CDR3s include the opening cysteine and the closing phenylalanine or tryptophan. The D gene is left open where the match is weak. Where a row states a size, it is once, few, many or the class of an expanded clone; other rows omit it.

TGTGCCAGCAGCTTAGGCCATCTGGAGACCCAGTACTTC,CASSLGHLETQYF,TRBV11-2,NA,NA,TRBJ2-5
TGCGCCAGCAGCTCCGGACAACAAGAGACCCAGTACTTC,CASSSGQQETQYF,TRBV5-1,NA,many,TRBJ2-5
TGTGCCACCAGTGATTTCGAAGCGGGAGGGGACCAAGAGACCCAGTACTTC,CATSDFEAGGDQETQYF,TRBV24-1,TRBD2,NA,TRBJ2-5
TGCAGTGCGGGGCCGAACACTGAAGCTTTCTTT,CSAGPNTEAFF,TRBV20-1,NA,NA,TRBJ1-1
TGTGCCAGCAACAGGCTCCTCACAGATACGCAGTATTTT,CASNRLLTDTQYF,TRBV6-1,NA,NA,TRBJ2-3
TGTGCCAGCAGGGCAACTAGCGGGAGTTCCAATGAGCAGTTCTTC,CASRATSGSSNEQFF,TRBV7-8,TRBD2,few,TRBJ2-1
TGCGCCAGCAGCTTGGTGGCAGCCAGCTCCTACAATGAGCAGTTCTTC,CASSLVAASSYNEQFF,TRBV5-1,NA,NA,TRBJ2-1
TGTGCCAGCAGCTTGGATGGCAGGGTGGGCAATGAGCAGTTCTTC,CASSLDGRVGNEQFF,TRBV5-5,NA,NA,TRBJ2-1
TGTGCCAGCAGTGTTATCGGAGAGGGACCCCTCCACTTT,CASSVIGEGPLHF,TRBV2,NA,NA,TRBJ1-6
TGTGCCATCAGTTCAGGGACTAGCGGAGAGACCCAGTACTTC,CAISSGTSGETQYF,TRBV10-3,TRBD2,few,TRBJ2-5
TGCAGCGCTCTACCGACACATAGGGGGGAGCAGTACTTC,CSALPTHRGEQYF,TRBV29-1,NA,NA,TRBJ2-7
TGTGCCAGCAGCTCCAGGGGGCGTCAAAGTACCCCCCCCTACGAGCAGTACTTC,CASSSRGRQSTPPYEQYF,TRBV21-1,NA,NA,TRBJ2-7
TGTGCCAGCAGTCTCCGGGACAGGGGCCAAGAGACCCAGTACTTC,CASSLRDRGQETQYF,TRBV12-3/TRBV12-4,TRBD1,NA,TRBJ2-5
TGCAGTGCTAGCGGAGAGAACACCGGGGAGCTGTTTTTT,CSASGENTGELFF,TRBV20-1,NA,few,TRBJ2-2
TGCAGCGTTCAAACCGGGACCCGCTATGGCTACACCTTC,CSVQTGTRYGYTF,TRBV29-1,NA,NA,TRBJ1-2
TGCGCCAGCAGCACGGACAACCGAGAGACCCAGTACTTC,CASSTDNRETQYF,TRBV5-1,NA,few,TRBJ2-5
TGTGCCAGCAGCCCGGTCCCCGGACTCCTGAACACTGAAGCTTTCTTT,CASSPVPGLLNTEAFF,TRBV28,NA,NA,TRBJ1-1
TGTGCCATCAGGAAACTAGCGGGAGAGACCCAGTACTTC,CAIRKLAGETQYF,TRBV10-3,TRBD2,NA,TRBJ2-5
TGTGCCAGCACATGGCAGGGATCTGGAAACACCATATATTTT,CASTWQGSGNTIYF,TRBV2,NA,NA,TRBJ1-3
TGTGCCAGCAGCTTATCCCCGTACAATGAGCAGTTCTTC,CASSLSPYNEQFF,TRBV7-9,NA,many,TRBJ2-1
TGTGCCAGCAGCCAACCACAGGGCGAGCAGTACTTC,CASSQPQGEQYF,TRBV7-9,NA,NA,TRBJ2-7
TGTGCCAGCAGCCCGACTACTAGCGGGTCTTCTGATACGCAGTATTTT,CASSPTTSGSSDTQYF,TRBV4-2,TRBD2,few,TRBJ2-3
TGTGCCAGCAGCCGACAGGGTTACACAGATACGCAGTATTTT,CASSRQGYTDTQYF,TRBV6-1,TRBD1,NA,TRBJ2-3
TGTGCCAGCAGCCCGTTTCTAGACCGTGAGCAGTTCTTC,CASSPFLDREQFF,TRBV12-3/TRBV12-4,NA,few,TRBJ2-1
TGTGCCAGCAGCTTAGCCCTTGACTGGACCGGGGAGCTGTTTTTT,CASSLALDWTGELFF,TRBV7-9,NA,NA,TRBJ2-2
TGTGCCAGCAGTGGGGACCACTACAATGAGCAGTTCTTC,CASSGDHYNEQFF,TRBV12-3/TRBV12-4,NA,few,TRBJ2-1
TGCGCCAGCAGCTTATTTCAGGGAGTCGGCTCCTACGAGCAGTACTTC,CASSLFQGVGSYEQYF,TRBV5-1,NA,NA,TRBJ2-7
TGCAGCGTCGCCTCGACGGGGGGCTACAATGAGCAGTTCTTC,CSVASTGGYNEQFF,TRBV29-1,TRBD2,NA,TRBJ2-1
TGTGCCAGCAGTGAATTTAGGACAGGGGGCGTAGGAACTGAAGCTTTCTTT,CASSEFRTGGVGTEAFF,TRBV6-1,TRBD1,NA,TRBJ1-1
TGCGCCAGCAGCTTGGGAGCGGGAGCGACAGATACGCAGTATTTT,CASSLGAGATDTQYF,TRBV5-1,TRBD2,few,TRBJ2-3
TGTGCCACCACTTCAGGGGGGTTCGATGAGCAGTTCTTC,CATTSGGFDEQFF,TRBV28,NA,few,TRBJ2-1
TGTGCCAGCAGAAGTCGGGTTGTCGGCGAGCAGTACTTC,CASRSRVVGEQYF,TRBV12-3/TRBV12-4,NA,NA,TRBJ2-7
TGTGCCAGCAGCTTAGCTTTGGCGATAGCTAACTATGGCTACACCTTC,CASSLALAIANYGYTF,TRBV7-2,NA,few,TRBJ1-2
TGTGCCAGCAGCCAAGTGGACACGGGCGGCTACACCTTC,CASSQVDTGGYTF,TRBV3-1,NA,NA,TRBJ1-2
TGTGCCAGCAGCTTAGCGCCCCGACCTCCGAGCGGGAGGGACAATGAGCAGTTCTTC,CASSLAPRPPSGRDNEQFF,TRBV7-8,TRBD2,NA,TRBJ2-1
TGTGCCAGCAGTTATCAGGGAAATCAGCCCCAGCATTTT,CASSYQGNQPQHF,TRBV12-3/TRBV12-4,NA,NA,TRBJ1-5
TGTGCCAGCAGAGGATGGGGGGGAAATAGCAATCAGCCCCAGCATTTT,CASRGWGGNSNQPQHF,TRBV27,NA,once,TRBJ1-5
TGCGCCAGCAGTGAGGAAAGTGGATTAGCCTGGTCAAGGGGCCCTCAAGGGACCCAGTACTTC,CASSEESGLAWSRGPQGTQYF,TRBV10-2,NA,once,TRBJ2-5
TGTGCCTGCCAAATGGGGGGCTCGGGCACCGGGGAGCTGTTTTTT,CACQMGGSGTGELFF,TRBV6-1,NA,NA,TRBJ2-2
TGCAGTGCTCCGGGGGACACCGGGGAGCTGTTTTTT,CSAPGDTGELFF,TRBV20-1,NA,NA,TRBJ2-2
TGCGCCAGCAGCTTGGCATGGGGCAGTGAAGCTTTCTTT,CASSLAWGSEAFF,TRBV5-1,NA,few,TRBJ1-1
TGTGCCAGCAGCTTCCCGACAGGGATAGACTACGAGCAGTACTTC,CASSFPTGIDYEQYF,TRBV2,TRBD1,NA,TRBJ2-7
TGTGCCAGCACCTCAATCAGGGGAGCAGGATCTGGGGCCAACGTCCTGACTTTC,CASTSIRGAGSGANVLTF,TRBV12-3/TRBV12-4,NA,NA,TRBJ2-6
TGCGCCAGCACCGAAATAACAGGGGCCGGGGAGCTGTTTTTT,CASTEITGAGELFF,TRBV5-1,TRBD1,NA,TRBJ2-2
TGCGCCAGCAGCTTGACCCAATCGCAGGGTGAGCAGTTCTTC,CASSLTQSQGEQFF,TRBV5-1,NA,NA,TRBJ2-1